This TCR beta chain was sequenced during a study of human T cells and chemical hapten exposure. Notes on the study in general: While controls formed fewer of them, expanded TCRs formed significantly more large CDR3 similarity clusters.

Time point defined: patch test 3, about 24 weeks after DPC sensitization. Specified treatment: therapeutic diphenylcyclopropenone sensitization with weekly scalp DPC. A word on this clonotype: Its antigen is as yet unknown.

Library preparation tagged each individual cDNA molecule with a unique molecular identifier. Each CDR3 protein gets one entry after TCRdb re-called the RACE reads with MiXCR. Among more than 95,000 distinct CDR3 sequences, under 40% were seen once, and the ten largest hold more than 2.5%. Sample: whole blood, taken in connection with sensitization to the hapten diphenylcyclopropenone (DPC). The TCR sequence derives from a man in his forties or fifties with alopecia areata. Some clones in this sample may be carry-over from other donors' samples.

In nucleotides, the CDR3 is TGTGCCAGCAGCTTAGTAGAGGGGAGAACTGAAGCTTTCTTT. Amino acid sequence: CASSLVEGRTEAFF. The V call is TRBV7-2, the J call TRBJ1-1, with a weak D call TRBD1 (5 bases). V lost 1 base, J lost 5 bases, and 11 bases lay in between. The CDR3 extends over 14 amino acids. Germline CDR1 is SGHTA and CDR2 is FQGNSA.